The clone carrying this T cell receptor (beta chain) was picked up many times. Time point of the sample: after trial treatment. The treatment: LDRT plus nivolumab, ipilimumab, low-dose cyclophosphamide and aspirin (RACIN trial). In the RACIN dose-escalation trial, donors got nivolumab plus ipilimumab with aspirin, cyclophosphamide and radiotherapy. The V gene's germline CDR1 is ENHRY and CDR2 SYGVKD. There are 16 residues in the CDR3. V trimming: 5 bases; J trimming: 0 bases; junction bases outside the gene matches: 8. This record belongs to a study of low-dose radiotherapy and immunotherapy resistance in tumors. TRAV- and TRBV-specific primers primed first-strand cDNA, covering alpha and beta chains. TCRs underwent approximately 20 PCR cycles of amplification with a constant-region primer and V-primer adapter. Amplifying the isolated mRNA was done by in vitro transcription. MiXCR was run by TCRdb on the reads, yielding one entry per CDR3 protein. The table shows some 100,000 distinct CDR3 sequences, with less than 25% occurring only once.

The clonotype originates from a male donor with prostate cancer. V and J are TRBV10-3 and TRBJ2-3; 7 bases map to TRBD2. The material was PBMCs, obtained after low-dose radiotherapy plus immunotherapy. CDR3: CAISWDYQLSTDTQYF. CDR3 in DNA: TGTGCCATCAGTTGGGACTACCAACTGAGCACAGATACGCAGTATTTT.